The T cell receptor (beta chain) under discussion was sequenced for a study of CD8+CD57+ T cells in acquired aplastic anemia. Findings of the study overall: Patients and controls were not found to differ significantly in CD8+ Simpson's diversity.

The CDR3 is 16 amino acids. Between the trimmed V and J ends, which lost 4 bases and 7 bases, there was a span of 17 bases. Germline-derived CDR1 and CDR2 are SEHNR and FQNEAQ (reference sequence). TCR beta VDJ and CDR3 were profiled, and genomic DNA was the template. TCRdb reprocessed the reads with MiXCR, giving one entry per CDR3 protein. The sample holds a few hundred thousand distinct CDR3 sequences, 55% to 70% seen once. This clonotype was detected ten times or more. Its antigen is not identified. Sequencing was performed on sorted CD4+, CD8+, or CD8+CD57+ T cells (not recorded which) from PBMCs. This receptor was obtained from a human donor in good health, serving as a control. V usage is TRBV7-9 and J usage is TRBJ1-6; no reliable D call. The CDR3 DNA is TGTGCCAGCAGCTCCCCTCTAGGAGGCGGCAATTCACCCCTCCACTTT. Protein sequence: CASSSPLGGGNSPLHF.